The 24 T cell receptor beta chains below come from one sample, sequenced in a study of CD8 T cells in Susac syndrome. Reverse transcription of roughly 0.5 to 1 ug RNA was carried out with random hexamers. TCRdb re-called the immunoSEQ multiplex PCR reads with MiXCR, one entry per CDR3 protein. The sample carries tens of thousands of distinct CDR3 sequences, approximately 96% recorded once. The material sequenced was CD8+ T cells from PBMCs. The receptors derive from a human donor with Susac syndrome.

The chain couples TRBV4-1 to TRBJ1-1; 7 bases are a match to TRBD1. This CDR3 has 14 amino acids. Germline V gene lookup returns CDR1 MGHRA and CDR2 YSYEKL. J lost 1 base, V lost 6 bases, and 5 bases had no gene match. CDR3 sequence (DNA): TGCGCCAGCAGGGGCAGGGGGAAGAACACTGAAGCTTTCTTT. Its translation: CASRGRGKNTEAFF.

The J gene is TRBJ2-5, the V gene TRBV9; 8 bases map to TRBD1. V lost 4 bases and J lost 2; bases outside the gene matches: 7. Germline V gene data show CDR1 as SGDLS and CDR2 as YYNGEE. The CDR3 has 15 amino acids. The chain's CDR3 is CASSFRQGIQETQYF. The CDR3 region has the DNA TGTGCCAGCAGCTTTCGACAGGGGATACAAGAGACCCAGTACTTC.

This chain links TRBV9 with TRBJ2-3, with a weak D call TRBD2 (5 bases). V dropped 2 bases and J dropped 6 bases, with 7 bases sitting between them. Germline CDR1 and CDR2: SGDLS and YYNGEE. The CDR3 extends over 12 amino acids. CDR3 coding DNA: TGTGCCAGCAGCGTCCAGCGGGATACGCAGTATTTT. As protein: CASSVQRDTQYF.

The chain joins TRBV5-1 to TRBJ2-6; weak D call: TRBD2 (6 bases). From germline, CDR1 is SGHRS and CDR2 YFSETQ. V dropped 7 bases and J dropped 2 bases, with 10 bases sitting between them. The CDR3 runs to 14 residues. This chain's CDR3 is CASSEGPGANVLTF. The DNA of the CDR3 is TGCGCCAGCTCGGAGGGGCCTGGGGCCAACGTCCTGACTTTC.

V usage is TRBV5-1 and J usage is TRBJ2-3, with D possibly being TRBD1 (7 bases). This CDR3 is built from 16 residues. V was pared by 3 bases and J by 0 bases, with 14 bases between. Germline assignment: CDR1 SGHRS and CDR2 YFSETQ. The CDR3 loop reads CASSSGDSPSTDTQYF. The CDR3 DNA is TGCGCCAGCAGCTCGGGGGACAGTCCTAGCACAGATACGCAGTATTTT.

The V call is TRBV4-3, the J call TRBJ2-3, with 8 bases that match TRBD2. V shed 2 bases and J 1 base; nucleotides not matched to a gene: 11. CDR1 and CDR2 from the germline V gene are LGHNA and YSLEER. The length of the CDR3 is 18 residues. This CDR3 is CASSQSQPRGARTDTQYF. In DNA, the CDR3 is TGCGCCAGCAGCCAATCCCAGCCGCGGGGGGCCCGCACAGATACGCAGTATTTT.

The rearrangement links TRBV6-2 or TRBV6-3 to TRBJ2-1, with TRBD2 identical over 9 bases. With 8 bases clipped from V and 0 bases from J, the junction kept 8 bases outside the gene matches. Per the germline V gene, CDR1 is MNHEY and CDR2 is SVGEGT. The CDR3 is made up of 16 amino acids. CDR3 DNA: TGTGCCAGCGGTGCGGGGGGGCCGAGCTCCTACAATGAGCAGTTCTTC. It translates to CASGAGGPSSYNEQFF.

This clonotype was observed a single time. CDR3 amino acids: CASSHSGTGTDTQYF. The CDR3 DNA reads as TGCGCCAGCAGCCACTCCGGGACAGGGACAGATACGCAGTATTTT. This sequence joins TRBV4-3 and TRBJ2-3; 9 bases match TRBD1. CDR1 and CDR2 from the germline V gene are LGHNA and YSLEER. V shed 3 bases, J shed 3 bases, and the junction held 4 bases outside the gene matches. The CDR3 contains 15 residues.

The chain employs TRBV25-1 and TRBJ2-2; no reliable D call. The CDR3 contains 14 residues. Germline CDR1 reads MGHDK; CDR2 reads SYGVNS. Trimming pared 3 bases from V and 3 bases from J, leaving 8 bases between. The CDR3 nucleotides read TGTGCCAGCAGTGACCCAGCCTACACCGGGGAGCTGTTTTTT. Protein: CASSDPAYTGELFF.

The chain combines TRBV20-1 with TRBJ2-2; the D is unclear. The CDR3 is made up of 15 amino acids. Germline assignment: CDR1 DFQATT and CDR2 SNEGSKA (reference sequence). The V and J ends lost 0 bases and 4 bases respectively, with 12 bases between them. This CDR3 is CSARDPGRSTGELFF. The CDR3 region has the DNA TGCAGTGCTAGAGACCCAGGAAGGTCCACCGGGGAGCTGTTTTTT.

In its sample, this clonotype was seen once. This chain joins TRBV29-1 and TRBJ1-1; weak D call: TRBD1 (6 bases). The V and J ends lost 5 bases and 4 bases respectively, with 17 bases between them. The germline V gene encodes CDR1 SQVTM and CDR2 ANQGSEA. The CDR3 is made up of 14 amino acids. CDR3 residues: CSVILQGRGTEAFF. The CDR3 region has the DNA TGCAGCGTTATTTTACAGGGACGAGGCACTGAAGCTTTCTTT.

The CDR3 DNA is TGTGCCAGTAGTAGATCCGGGACAGGGGCTATTGAAGCTTTCTTT. Protein product: CASSRSGTGAIEAFF. V is TRBV19 and J is TRBJ1-1, with TRBD1 matching over 10 bases. The CDR3 runs 15 residues. Unmatched junction bases numbered 9, after V lost 4 bases and J lost 7 bases. Germline V gene lookup returns CDR1 LNHDA and CDR2 SQIVND (reference sequence).

The chain couples TRBV30 to TRBJ2-7; D gene ambiguous. Trimming removed 0 bases at V and 4 bases at J, with 7 bases between. The length of the CDR3 is 12 residues. CDR1 and CDR2 from the germline V gene are GTSNPN and SVGIG (reference sequence). The DNA for the CDR3 is TGTGCCTGGAGTGTACACGGTTACGAGCAGTACTTC. It translates to CAWSVHGYEQYF.

V gene TRBV5-1 combines with J gene TRBJ2-2; no clear D. Germline values: CDR1 SGHRS, CDR2 YFSETQ. Deletions cut 0 bases from V and 2 bases from J, with 5 bases between. The CDR3 consists of 14 residues. The CDR3: CASSLDDNTGELFF. Here the CDR3 DNA reads TGCGCCAGCAGCTTGGACGATAACACCGGGGAGCTGTTTTTT.

The V and J genes are TRBV24-1 and TRBJ2-3, with D possibly being TRBD2 (5 bases). The germline gives CDR1 KGHDR, CDR2 SFDVKD. Trimming stripped 5 bases from V and 0 bases from J, with 11 bases between. CDR3 length equals 15 residues. CDR3 bases: TGTGCCACCAGTGGGAACGGGAAAAGCACAGATACGCAGTATTTT. It is translated as CATSGNGKSTDTQYF.

The chain recombines TRBV4-3 with TRBJ1-2; D call uncertain. Between the trimmed V and J ends, which lost 1 base and 4 bases, there was a span of 7 bases. CDR1 is LGHNA and CDR2 is YSLEER in the germline V gene. The CDR3 has 13 residues. The CDR3 protein is CASSQGRGYGYTF. The CDR3 region has the DNA TGCGCCAGCAGCCAAGGCCGAGGCTATGGCTACACCTTC.

This clonotype was seen more than once but under ten times. The chain employs TRBV2 and TRBJ2-1, with 12 bases identical to TRBD2. Germline V gene lookup returns CDR1 SNHLY and CDR2 FYNNEI. The CDR3 totals 14 residues. The trim removed 4 bases at V and 15 bases at J, leaving 10 bases unmatched. In nucleotides, the CDR3 is TGTGCCAGCAGTGGAACCCTAGCGGGGGGGCAGGGGTTCTTC. Residues: CASSGTLAGGQGFF.

This clonotype came up once. V is TRBV5-1 and J is TRBJ1-1, with D uncertain. The V end lost 1 base, the J end lost 0 bases, and 10 bases lay between the germline ends. The germline gives CDR1 SGHRS, CDR2 YFSETQ. The CDR3 length is 15 residues. CDR3 amino acids: CASSLSPGMNTEAFF. CDR3 DNA: TGCGCCAGCAGCTTGTCCCCGGGTATGAACACTGAAGCTTTCTTT.

The chain links TRBV27 to TRBJ2-7; TRBD2 is a possible D gene (6 bases). The CDR3 is 14 residues long. Germline V CDR1 and CDR2: MNHEY, SMNVEV (reference sequence). The V gene lost 5 bases and the J gene lost 3 bases, with 14 bases spanning the gap. Here the CDR3 DNA reads TGTGCCAGCAGTCGCGGGCTAGCGTACTACGAGCAGTACTTC. Encoded protein: CASSRGLAYYEQYF.

The chain couples TRBV7-9 to TRBJ1-2; 8 bases are shared with TRBD1. Unmatched junction bases numbered 9, after V lost 5 bases and J lost 4 bases. CDR1 and CDR2 from the germline V gene are SEHNR and FQNEAQ (reference sequence). The CDR3 totals 15 residues. The CDR3 region has the DNA TGTGCCAGCAGCCAAACAATTACAGGGGGCTATGGCTACACCTTC. Translation: CASSQTITGGYGYTF.

CDR3 sequence: CASSKTGGKEQYF. The CDR3 nucleotides are TGTGCCAGCAGTAAGACAGGGGGCAAGGAGCAGTACTTC. The rearrangement uses TRBV27 and TRBJ2-7; TRBD1 matches 10 bases. V was pared by 5 bases and J by 7 bases, with 5 bases of the junction left unmatched. Germline V gene lookup returns CDR1 MNHEY and CDR2 SMNVEV (reference sequence). The CDR3 runs to 13 residues.

This rearrangement joins TRBV29-1 to TRBJ2-3; no reliable D call. The CDR3 length is 13 residues. V was cut by 4 bases and J by 0 bases, with 8 bases left in between. Per the germline V gene, CDR1 is SQVTM and CDR2 is ANQGSEA. The CDR3 DNA follows: TGCAGCGTTGGAGAGAGGAGCACAGATACGCAGTATTTT. Its translation is CSVGERSTDTQYF.

V usage is TRBV27 and J usage is TRBJ2-7, with D uncertain. This CDR3 spans 14 amino acids. CDR1 is MNHEY, CDR2 SMNVEV, per germline (reference sequence). The V and J ends lost 2 bases and 3 bases respectively, with 11 bases between them. The CDR3 DNA reads as TGTGCCAGCAGTTTAGGATCCGGGTACTACGAGCAGTACTTC. It translates to CASSLGSGYYEQYF.

In this sample, this clonotype turned up once. V gene TRBV3-1 combines with J gene TRBJ1-6; no reliable D call. The germline V and J ends were trimmed by 1 base and 3 bases, with 4 bases remaining between them. CDR3 size: 14 residues. Germline CDR1 LGHDT, CDR2 YNNKEL (reference sequence). CDR3 sequence: CASSQAGYNSPLHF. CDR3 bases: TGTGCCAGCAGCCAAGCAGGCTATAATTCACCCCTCCACTTT.